The 22 T cell receptor beta chains below were found in one sample sequenced in a study of blood T cell repertoires in COVID-19. Repertoires were generated with immunoSEQ multiplex PCR, while TCRdb's copy carries only in-frame clones and drops some. The sample records 96,000 or so clones, around 90% being singletons. Sequencing was performed on peripheral blood. These receptors were taken from a human donor with COVID-19, enrolled during active disease. The donor label of this sample is uncertain.

The chain is built from TRBV19 and TRBJ1-6, with D perhaps TRBD1 (6 bases). Germline CDR1 is LNHDA and CDR2 is SQIVND (reference sequence). The CDR3 length is 17 residues. V was shortened by 0 bases and J by 4 bases, with 13 bases between the two germline ends. The CDR3 is CASSIDPGGAYNSPLHF. In DNA form, the CDR3 reads TGTGCCAGTAGTATAGATCCTGGGGGCGCTTATAATTCACCCCTCCACTTT.

The V gene is TRBV18, the J gene TRBJ2-1, with 8 positions matching TRBD2. Trimming at V came to 1 base and at J to 7 bases, leaving 3 bases not matched to a gene. This CDR3 has 14 amino acids. Germline CDR1 reads KGHSH; CDR2 reads LQKENI. CDR3: CASSPLQRENEQFF. CDR3 nucleotides: TGTGCCAGCTCACCACTCCAGCGGGAGAATGAGCAGTTCTTC.

The chain has TRBV7-3 and TRBJ1-5; weak D call: TRBD1 (5 bases). Germline CDR1 is SGHTA and CDR2 is FQGTGA. The CDR3 extends over 13 amino acids. Deletions cut 1 base from V and 5 bases from J, with 6 bases between. The CDR3 spells CASSLKGDQPQHF. In DNA form, the CDR3 reads TGTGCCAGCAGCTTAAAAGGGGATCAGCCCCAGCATTTT.

V gene TRBV19 combines with J gene TRBJ1-1; D uncertain. Germline V lookup: CDR1 LNHDA, CDR2 SQIVND (reference sequence). This CDR3 has 13 amino acids. The ends were cut back, 8 bases at V and 1 base at J, with 11 bases in the middle. CDR3 in amino acids: CASHWGENTEAFF. The DNA for the CDR3 is TGTGCCAGTCACTGGGGAGAGAACACTGAAGCTTTCTTT. Together with reference TRBV19 and TRBJ1-1, the CDR3 gives the full variable domain: DGGITQSPKYLFRKEGQNVTLSCEQNLNHDAMYWYRQDPGQGLRLIYYSQIVNDFQKGDIAEGYSVSREKKESFPLTVTSAQKNPTAFYLCASHWGENTEAFFGQGTRLTVV.

This clone is classed as medium-sized. The rearrangement links TRBV10-1 to TRBJ2-5; D uncertain. Trimming took off 3 bases at V and 1 base at J, with 6 bases between the two ends. CDR3 length equals 13 residues. CDR1 is WNHNN and CDR2 is SYGVQD in the germline V gene (reference sequence). This CDR3 is CASSDSLQETQYF. Written as DNA, the CDR3 is TGCGCCAGCAGTGACAGTCTCCAAGAGACCCAGTACTTC.

The V call is TRBV5-4, the J call TRBJ2-5, with a tentative D call TRBD2 (5 bases). CDR1 is SGHNT and CDR2 is YYREEE in the germline V gene (reference sequence). The CDR3 totals 13 residues. Trimming removed 4 bases from V and 5 bases from J, with 12 bases in between. CDR3 nucleotide sequence: TGTGCCAGCAGCCGCGCGAGGGAGGAGACCCAGTACTTC. This sequence encodes CASSRAREETQYF.

This CDR3 is CASTSYPGVGTQYF. The CDR3 bases are TGTGCCAGCACCTCTTACCCCGGGGTGGGGACCCAGTACTTC. The V gene is TRBV7-3, the J gene TRBJ2-5; TRBD2 is a possible D gene (5 bases). The CDR3 consists of 14 residues. Looked up from germline, CDR1 is SGHTA and CDR2 is FQGTGA. Trimming removed 7 bases from V and 7 bases from J, with 19 bases in between.

The chain has TRBV9 and TRBJ1-2; D is ambiguous. This CDR3 is 15 amino acids long. Per the germline V gene, CDR1 is SGDLS and CDR2 is YYNGEE. V was shortened by 4 bases and J by 0 bases, with 13 bases between the two germline ends. The CDR3 DNA is TGTGCCAGCAGCCCCTTTGTAGGAGCTAACTATGGCTACACCTTC. It translates to CASSPFVGANYGYTF. Full variable domain (rest looked up from reference TRBV9 and TRBJ1-2): DSGVTQTPKHLITATGQRVTLRCSPRSGDLSVYWYQQSLDQGLQFLIQYYNGEERAKGNILERFSAQQFPDLHSELNLSSLELGDSALYFCASSPFVGANYGYTFGSGTRLTVV.

V usage is TRBV6-6 and J usage is TRBJ2-1, with TRBD1 matching 7 bases. V lost 2 bases, J lost 4 bases, and 5 bases stayed unmatched. The CDR3 is 15 amino acids. Germline loops: CDR1 MNHNY, CDR2 SVGAGI (reference sequence). Written as DNA, the CDR3 is TGTGCCAGCAGTTACGACAGGGTAGGATACAATGAGCAGTTCTTC. Its translation: CASSYDRVGYNEQFF.

The genes are TRBV10-3 and TRBJ2-6; 8 nucleotides line up with TRBD1. The length of the CDR3 is 21 residues. V dropped 0 bases and J dropped 0; count of bases not matched to a gene: 13. Germline loops: CDR1 ENHRY, CDR2 SYGVKD. In DNA form, the CDR3 reads TGTGCCATCAGTGAGTCGGCGCTTAGGGGACAGGCTAGCTCTGGGGCCAACGTCCTGACTTTC. The encoded protein is CAISESALRGQASSGANVLTF.

The gene calls are TRBV7-9 and TRBJ2-5; D uncertain. The CDR3 spans 14 residues. Germline V lookup: CDR1 SEHNR, CDR2 FQNEAQ (reference sequence). With 5 bases removed from V and 5 bases from J, the gap between germline ends came to 15 bases. This chain's CDR3 is CASSLASLFETQYF. For the CDR3, the DNA is TGTGCCAGCAGCCTCGCGAGCCTTTTTGAGACCCAGTACTTC.

The chain has TRBV11-2 and TRBJ2-7; no clear D. Deletions cut 5 bases from V and 0 bases from J, with 11 bases between. Germline V gene lookup returns CDR1 SGHAT and CDR2 FQNNGV. The CDR3 is 14 residues long. Here the CDR3 reads CASSGGFNSYEQYF. The CDR3 bases are TGTGCCAGCAGCGGCGGCTTTAACTCCTACGAGCAGTACTTC. Full variable domain (remainder filled in from reference TRBV11-2 and TRBJ2-7): EAGVAQSPRYKIIEKRQSVAFWCNPISGHATLYWYQQILGQGPKLLIQFQNNGVVDDSQLPKDRFSAERLKGVDSTLKIQPAKLEDSAVYLCASSGGFNSYEQYFGPGTRLTVT.

This rearrangement joins TRBV4-1 to TRBJ2-7, with D possibly matching TRBD2 (5 bases). CDR1 is MGHRA and CDR2 is YSYEKL in the germline V gene. The V end was cut by 1 base, the J end by 2 bases, with 12 bases between. This CDR3 region has 15 residues. This CDR3 is CASSQVEDSPYEQYF. The CDR3 DNA is TGCGCCAGCAGCCAAGTGGAGGACTCGCCCTACGAGCAGTACTTC.

This clone was seen more than once but under ten times. The chain carries TRBV11-2 and TRBJ2-7; 8 bases align to TRBD2. The CDR3 spans 16 residues. The germline gives CDR1 SGHAT, CDR2 FQNNGV. Unmatched junction bases numbered 9, after V lost 4 bases and J lost 1 base. CDR3 sequence (DNA): TGTGCCAGCAGCTCCCTAGCCGGGGGGGCGTCCTACGAGCAGTACTTC. It is translated as CASSSLAGGASYEQYF.

This chain joins TRBV19 and TRBJ1-1; tentatively, D is TRBD1 (5 bases). Trimming shortened V by 3 bases and J by 3 bases, and 11 bases separated the two germline ends. This CDR3 is 14 amino acids long. CDR1 LNHDA and CDR2 SQIVND come from the germline V gene (reference sequence). CDR3 amino acids: CASSIGGEDTEAFF. DNA of the CDR3: TGTGCCAGTAGTATCGGAGGGGAGGACACTGAAGCTTTCTTT.

This chain links TRBV29-1 with TRBJ1-4, with D possibly being TRBD1 (6 bases). V lost 0 bases to trimming and J lost 5 bases, with 13 bases between them. Germline V gene lookup returns CDR1 SQVTM and CDR2 ANQGSEA. CDR3 size: 15 residues. The CDR3 coding sequence is TGCAGCGTTGAAGATAGAATGGGGGCGAATGAAAAACTGTTTTTT. Translation: CSVEDRMGANEKLFF.

The chain couples TRBV25-1 to TRBJ2-7; a possible D gene is TRBD1 (6 bases). The V end was cut by 8 bases, the J end by 2 bases, with 16 bases between. The CDR3 loop spans 14 amino acids. CDR1 is MGHDK and CDR2 is SYGVNS in the germline V gene. CDR3 DNA: TGTGCCAGCGGGACATGGACAGACCCCTACGAGCAGTACTTC. This gives the protein CASGTWTDPYEQYF.

The chain links TRBV18 to TRBJ2-7, with D perhaps matching TRBD2 (6 bases). This CDR3 has 16 amino acids. V was pared by 0 bases and J by 5 bases, with 17 bases between. Germline CDR1 reads KGHSH; CDR2 reads LQKENI. CDR3 coding DNA: TGTGCCAGCTCACCACCGGGACTTCAGACGGGGAACGAGCAGTACTTC. Residues: CASSPPGLQTGNEQYF.

V gene TRBV3-1 (or the pseudogene TRBV3-2) combines with J gene TRBJ2-3; the D gene is possibly TRBD1 (6 bases). Germline V gene lookup returns CDR1 LGHDT and CDR2 YNNKEL (reference sequence). V was pared by 3 bases and J by 2 bases, with 12 bases between. CDR3 length equals 15 residues. CDR3 protein: CASSHQTGTTDTQYF. The CDR3 DNA sequence: TGTGCCAGCAGCCACCAAACAGGGACCACAGATACGCAGTATTTT.

V and J are TRBV27 and TRBJ2-3; 8 bases map to TRBD2. The CDR3 runs to 15 residues. Losses at the gene ends were 3 bases for V and 0 bases for J; bases not matched to a gene: 2. Germline CDR1 reads MNHEY; CDR2 reads SMNVEV (reference sequence). CDR3: CASSFSSGSTDTQYF. CDR3 DNA: TGTGCCAGCAGTTTTTCTAGCGGGAGCACAGATACGCAGTATTTT.

The chain is built from TRBV25-1 and TRBJ2-3; D uncertain. Germline CDR1 is MGHDK and CDR2 is SYGVNS. The V gene lost 0 bases and the J gene lost 0 bases, with 7 bases spanning the gap. The CDR3 contains 15 residues. CDR3 coding DNA: TGTGCCAGCAGTGAATATGGGCAAAGCACAGATACGCAGTATTTT. Translating it yields CASSEYGQSTDTQYF. Combining the CDR3 with reference TRBV25-1 and TRBJ2-3 gives the whole variable domain EADIYQTPRYLVIGTGKKITLECSQTMGHDKMYWYQQDPGMELHLIHYSYGVNSTEKGDLSSESTVSRIRTEHFPLTLESARPSHTSQYLCASSEYGQSTDTQYFGPGTRLTVL.

This chain connects TRBV5-1 to TRBJ1-2; 10 bases line up with TRBD1. V lost 3 bases to trimming and J lost 6 bases; unmatched junction nucleotides: 8. The CDR3 sequence is 15 residues long. Germline V gene sequence: CDR1 SGHRS, CDR2 YFSETQ. The CDR3 loop is CASSSGQGKIDGYTF. CDR3 coding DNA: TGCGCCAGCAGCTCGGGACAGGGGAAAATCGATGGCTACACCTTC. Combining the CDR3 with reference TRBV5-1 and TRBJ1-2 gives the whole variable domain KAGVTQTPRYLIKTRGQQVTLSCSPISGHRSVSWYQQTPGQGLQFLFEYFSETQRNKGNFPGRFSGRQFSNSRSEMNVSTLELGDSALYLCASSSGQGKIDGYTFGSGTRLTVV.